This T cell receptor beta chain stems from a study of T cell repertoires in cytomegalovirus infection. Study at large: Newly reported HLA-C-restricted and thoroughly characterized HLA-B-restricted CMV epitopes were employed. Shared public TCR beta signatures pointed to both CMV infection and a matching HLA type.

The germline V and J ends were trimmed by 0 bases and 0 bases, with 10 bases remaining between them. Germline V gene data show CDR1 as MGHRA and CDR2 as YSYEKL. This CDR3 has 16 amino acids. One entry per CDR3 protein, called by TCRdb with MiXCR from the reads. This table has tens of thousands of distinct CDR3 sequences, about 18% appearing once. A few counts support this clonotype. Its antigen is still unknown. Study-level findings and limits: The ex vivo response was dominated by HLA-C-restricted CMV-specific TCR beta clonotypes. Of the TCR beta families, the public ones yielded a cumulative frequency that identified carriers of CMV plus the relevant HLA.

The rearrangement uses TRBV4-1 and TRBJ2-3, with D possibly TRBD2 on 6 matching bases. Here the sequenced sample was CD8+ T cells from cultured PBMCs, taken from culture after CMV antigen stimulation. This TCR was sampled from a human donor in good health (CMV status not recorded). Some clones in this sample may be carry-over from other donors' samples. This chain's CDR3 is CASSQEWGVSTDTQYF. The CDR3 DNA sequence: TGCGCCAGCAGCCAAGAGTGGGGGGTTAGCACAGATACGCAGTATTTT.